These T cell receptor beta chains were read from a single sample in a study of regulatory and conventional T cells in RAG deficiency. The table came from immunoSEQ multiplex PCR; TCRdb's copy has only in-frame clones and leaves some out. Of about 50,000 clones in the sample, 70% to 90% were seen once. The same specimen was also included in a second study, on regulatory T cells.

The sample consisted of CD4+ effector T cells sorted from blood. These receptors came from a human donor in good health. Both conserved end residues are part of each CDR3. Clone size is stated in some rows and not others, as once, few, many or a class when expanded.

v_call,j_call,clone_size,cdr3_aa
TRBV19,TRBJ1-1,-,CASSIDRSWGWNTEAFF
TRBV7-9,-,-,CASSLVGAEQYF
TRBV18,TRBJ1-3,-,CASSPPGFPSGNTIYF
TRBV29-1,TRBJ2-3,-,CSVQVQGAMDTQYF
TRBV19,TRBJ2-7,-,CASSTRLAGDYEQYF
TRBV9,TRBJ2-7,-,CASSVDQGAYEQYF
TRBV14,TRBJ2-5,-,CASSQEIAGGRETQYF
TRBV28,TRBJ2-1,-,CASSPPWGAKEQFF
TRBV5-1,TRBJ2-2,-,CASSKPPELAGESGELFF
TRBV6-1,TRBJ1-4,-,CASSNRELSEKLFF
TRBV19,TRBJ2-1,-,CASGDGSLYNEQFF
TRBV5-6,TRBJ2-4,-,CASSLGSQGNIQYF
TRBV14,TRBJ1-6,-,CASSPGGYNSPLHF
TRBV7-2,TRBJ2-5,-,CASSRTKKETQYF
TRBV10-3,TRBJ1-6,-,CAIKGQGGSPLHF
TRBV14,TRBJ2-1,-,CASSQSLGTGGTEQFF
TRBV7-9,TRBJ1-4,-,CASRKDVNEKLFF
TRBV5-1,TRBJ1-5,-,CASSLGQSNQPQHF
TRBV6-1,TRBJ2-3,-,CASSVLAGADTQYF
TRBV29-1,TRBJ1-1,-,CSVLGRNTEAFF
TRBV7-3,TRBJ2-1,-,CASSLTSGSLSHEQFF
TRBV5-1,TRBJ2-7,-,CASSPGTGVPYEQYF
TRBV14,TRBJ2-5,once,CASSQAGETQYF
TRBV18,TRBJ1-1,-,CASSLGTGNTEAFF
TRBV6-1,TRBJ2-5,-,CASSRDRGSETQYF
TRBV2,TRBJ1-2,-,CASSEGGRLGYTF
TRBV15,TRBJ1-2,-,CATSRDWGLGQVITNYGYTF
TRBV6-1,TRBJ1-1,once,CASSESGTGAEAFF
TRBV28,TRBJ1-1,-,CASSLSGAYTEAFF
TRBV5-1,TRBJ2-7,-,CASRETSSYEQYF
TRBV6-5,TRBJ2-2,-,CASSVTSFLGELFF
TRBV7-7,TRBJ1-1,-,CASSLSVNTEAFF
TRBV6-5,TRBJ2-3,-,CASSLLALAPDTQYF
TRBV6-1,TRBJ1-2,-,CASRTTGRRYGYTF
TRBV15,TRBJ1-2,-,CATSRNSLNYGYTF
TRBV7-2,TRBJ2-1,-,CASSLRLRANEQFF
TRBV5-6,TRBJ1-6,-,CASSPTGRGINSPLHF
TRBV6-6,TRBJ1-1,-,CASRGGQSTEAFF
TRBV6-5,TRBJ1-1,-,CASSYDQPQKNTEAFF
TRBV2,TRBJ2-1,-,CASRTETSGIIQFF
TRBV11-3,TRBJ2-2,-,CASSPSPPNTGELFF
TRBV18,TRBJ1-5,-,CASSPVGGANGQPQHF
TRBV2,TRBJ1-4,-,CASSEAWGQVREKLFF
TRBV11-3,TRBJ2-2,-,CASSLDRMSFGELFF
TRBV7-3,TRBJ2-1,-,CASSLLSWGAYNEQFF
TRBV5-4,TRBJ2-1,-,CASSLFTSSYNEQFF
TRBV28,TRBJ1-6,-,CASSSPGSSYNSPLHF
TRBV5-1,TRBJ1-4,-,CASSLAGATNEKLFF
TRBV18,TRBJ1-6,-,CASSPTPPMQGWNSPLHF
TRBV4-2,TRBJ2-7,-,CASSQLGQGVPYEQYF
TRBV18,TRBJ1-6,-,CASSPIPGLGNSPLHF
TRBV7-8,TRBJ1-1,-,CASSLGGRGTNTEAFF
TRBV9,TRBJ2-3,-,CASSITPVVADTQYF
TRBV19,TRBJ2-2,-,CASRRSDRAGELFF
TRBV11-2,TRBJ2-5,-,CASSPGETQYF
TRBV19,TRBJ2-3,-,CASSITRAVGVPDTQYF